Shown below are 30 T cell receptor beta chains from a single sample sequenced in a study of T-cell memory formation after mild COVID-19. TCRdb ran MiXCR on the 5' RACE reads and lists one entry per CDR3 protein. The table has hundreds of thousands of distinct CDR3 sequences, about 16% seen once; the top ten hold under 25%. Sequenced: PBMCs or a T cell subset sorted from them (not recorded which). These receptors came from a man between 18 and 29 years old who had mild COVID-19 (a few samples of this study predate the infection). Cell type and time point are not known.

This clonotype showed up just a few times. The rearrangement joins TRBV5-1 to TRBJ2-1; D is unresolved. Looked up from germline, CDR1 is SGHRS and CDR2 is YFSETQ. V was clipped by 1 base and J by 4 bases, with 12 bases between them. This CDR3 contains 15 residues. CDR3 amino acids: CASSLLGRTYNEQFF. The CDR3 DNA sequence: TGCGCCAGCAGCTTGTTGGGCAGAACTTACAATGAGCAGTTCTTC.

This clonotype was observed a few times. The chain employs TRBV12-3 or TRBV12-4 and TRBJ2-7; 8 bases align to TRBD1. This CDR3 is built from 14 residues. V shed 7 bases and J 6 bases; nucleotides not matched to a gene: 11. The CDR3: CASTADRGNSEQYF. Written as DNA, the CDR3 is TGTGCCAGCACCGCCGACAGGGGAAACTCCGAGCAGTACTTC.

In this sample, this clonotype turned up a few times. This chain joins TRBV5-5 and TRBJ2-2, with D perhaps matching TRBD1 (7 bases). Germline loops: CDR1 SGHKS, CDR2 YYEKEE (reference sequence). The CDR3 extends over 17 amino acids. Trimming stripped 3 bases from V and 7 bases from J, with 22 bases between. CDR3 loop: CASSSGLSRGVIGELFF. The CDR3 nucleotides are TGTGCCAGCAGCTCGGGGCTGAGCAGGGGGGTCATCGGGGAGCTGTTTTTT.

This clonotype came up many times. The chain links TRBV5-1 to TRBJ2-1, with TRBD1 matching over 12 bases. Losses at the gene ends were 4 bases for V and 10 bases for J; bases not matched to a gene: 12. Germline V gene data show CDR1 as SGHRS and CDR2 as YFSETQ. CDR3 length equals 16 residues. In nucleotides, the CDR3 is TGCGCCAGCAGCCCCGGGTCGGGACAGGGGGCAAAGGAGCAGTTCTTC. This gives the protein CASSPGSGQGAKEQFF. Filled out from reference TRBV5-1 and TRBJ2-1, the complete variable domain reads KAGVTQTPRYLIKTRGQQVTLSCSPISGHRSVSWYQQTPGQGLQFLFEYFSETQRNKGNFPGRFSGRQFSNSRSEMNVSTLELGDSALYLCASSPGSGQGAKEQFFGPGTRLTVL.

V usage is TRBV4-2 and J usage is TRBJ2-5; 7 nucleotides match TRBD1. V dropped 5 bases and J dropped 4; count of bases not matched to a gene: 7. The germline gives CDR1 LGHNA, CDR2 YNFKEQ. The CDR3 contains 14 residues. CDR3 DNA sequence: TGTGCCAGCAGCGACCGACAGGGCGGAGAGACCCAGTACTTC. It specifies CASSDRQGGETQYF.

The CDR3 region has the DNA TGTGCCAGCAGCTTAGATGGTTACACCGGGGAGCTGTTTTTT. It is translated as CASSLDGYTGELFF. The chain combines TRBV7-6 with TRBJ2-2; D unresolved. V gave up 1 base and J gave up 3 bases, with 6 bases separating them. The germline V gene encodes CDR1 SGHVS and CDR2 FNYEAQ. This CDR3 is built from 14 residues.

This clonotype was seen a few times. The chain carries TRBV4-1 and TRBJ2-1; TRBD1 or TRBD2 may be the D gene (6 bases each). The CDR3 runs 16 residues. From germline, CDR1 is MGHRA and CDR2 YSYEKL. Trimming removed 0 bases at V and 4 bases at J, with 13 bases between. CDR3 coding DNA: TGCGCCAGCAGCCAAGATAGTAGGGGGGCGTACAATGAGCAGTTCTTC. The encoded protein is CASSQDSRGAYNEQFF.

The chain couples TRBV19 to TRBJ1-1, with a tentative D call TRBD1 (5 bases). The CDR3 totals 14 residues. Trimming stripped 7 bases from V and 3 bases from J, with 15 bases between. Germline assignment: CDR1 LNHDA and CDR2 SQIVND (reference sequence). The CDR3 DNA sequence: TGTGCCAGTACTATCGGGGCAAGGGACACTGAAGCTTTCTTT. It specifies CASTIGARDTEAFF.

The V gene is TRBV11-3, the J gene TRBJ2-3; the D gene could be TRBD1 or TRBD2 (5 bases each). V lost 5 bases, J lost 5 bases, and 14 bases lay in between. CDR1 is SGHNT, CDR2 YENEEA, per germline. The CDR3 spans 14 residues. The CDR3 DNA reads TGTGCCAGCAGCCCGGGGACCACGGGAGATACGCAGTATTTT. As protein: CASSPGTTGDTQYF.

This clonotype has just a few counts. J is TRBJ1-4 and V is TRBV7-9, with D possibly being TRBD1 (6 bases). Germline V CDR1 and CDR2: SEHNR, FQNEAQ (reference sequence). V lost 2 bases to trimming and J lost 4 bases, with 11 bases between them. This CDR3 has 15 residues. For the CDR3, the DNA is TGTGCCAGCAGCTTACCGGGGGCGGTTAATGAAAAACTGTTTTTT. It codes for CASSLPGAVNEKLFF.

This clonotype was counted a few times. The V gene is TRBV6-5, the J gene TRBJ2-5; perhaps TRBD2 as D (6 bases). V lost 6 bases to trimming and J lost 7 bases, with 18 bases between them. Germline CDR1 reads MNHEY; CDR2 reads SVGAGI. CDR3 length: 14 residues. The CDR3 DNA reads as TGTGCCAGCAGGACCTCACTAGCCGTGTCGACCCAGTACTTC. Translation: CASRTSLAVSTQYF.

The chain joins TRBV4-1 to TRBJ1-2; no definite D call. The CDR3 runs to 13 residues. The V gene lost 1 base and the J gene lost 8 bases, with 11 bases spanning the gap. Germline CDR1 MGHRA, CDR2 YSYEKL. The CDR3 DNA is TGCGCCAGCAGCCAAGCCGCATCGGACGGCTACACCTTC. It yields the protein CASSQAASDGYTF.

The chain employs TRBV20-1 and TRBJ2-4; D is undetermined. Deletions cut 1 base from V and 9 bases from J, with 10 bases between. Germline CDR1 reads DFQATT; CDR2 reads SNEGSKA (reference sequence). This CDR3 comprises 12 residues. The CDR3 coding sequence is TGCAGTGCTAGAGGGTCTGGAGCCATTCAGTACTTC. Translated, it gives CSARGSGAIQYF.

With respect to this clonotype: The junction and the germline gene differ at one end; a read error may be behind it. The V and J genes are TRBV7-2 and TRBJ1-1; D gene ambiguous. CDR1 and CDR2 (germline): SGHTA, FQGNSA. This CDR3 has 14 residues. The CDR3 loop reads CASSLGGFIAEAFF. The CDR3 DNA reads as TGTGCCAGCAGCTTAGGGGGTTTTATAGCTGAAGCTTTTTTT. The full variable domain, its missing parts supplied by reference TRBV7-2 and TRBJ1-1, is GAGVSQSPSNKVTEKGKDVELRCDPISGHTALYWYRQSLGQGLEFLIYFQGNSAPDKSGLPSDRFSAERTGGSVSTLTIQRTQQEDSAVYLCASSLGGFIAEAFFGQGTRLTVV.

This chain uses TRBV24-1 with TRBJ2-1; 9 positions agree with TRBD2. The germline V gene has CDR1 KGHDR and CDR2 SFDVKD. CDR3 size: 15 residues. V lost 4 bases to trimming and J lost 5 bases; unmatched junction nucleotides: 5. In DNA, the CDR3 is TGTGCCACCAGTGACACGACTAGCGGAAACAATGAGCAGTTCTTC. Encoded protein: CATSDTTSGNNEQFF.

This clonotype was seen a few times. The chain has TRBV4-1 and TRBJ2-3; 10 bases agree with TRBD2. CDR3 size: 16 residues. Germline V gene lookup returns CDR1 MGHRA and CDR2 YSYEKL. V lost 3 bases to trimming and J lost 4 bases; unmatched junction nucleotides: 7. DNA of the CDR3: TGCGCCAGCAGCCAGGAACTAGCGGGGTTGTCAGATACGCAGTATTTT. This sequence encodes CASSQELAGLSDTQYF.

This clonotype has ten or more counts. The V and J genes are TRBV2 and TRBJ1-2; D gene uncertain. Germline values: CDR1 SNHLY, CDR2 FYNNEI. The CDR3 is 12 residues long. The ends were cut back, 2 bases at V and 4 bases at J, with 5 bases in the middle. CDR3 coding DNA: TGTGCCAGCAGTGAATCTAGCTATGGCTACACCTTC. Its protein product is CASSESSYGYTF.

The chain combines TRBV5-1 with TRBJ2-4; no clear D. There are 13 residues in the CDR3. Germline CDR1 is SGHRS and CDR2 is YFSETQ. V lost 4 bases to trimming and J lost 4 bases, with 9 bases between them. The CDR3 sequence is CASSGPSKNIQYF. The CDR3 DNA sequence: TGCGCCAGCAGCGGACCGTCTAAAAACATTCAGTACTTC.

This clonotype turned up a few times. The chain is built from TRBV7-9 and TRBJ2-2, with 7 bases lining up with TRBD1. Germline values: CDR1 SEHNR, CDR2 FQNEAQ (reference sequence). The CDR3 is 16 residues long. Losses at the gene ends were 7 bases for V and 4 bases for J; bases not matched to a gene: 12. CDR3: CASTPRQGVSTGELFF. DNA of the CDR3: TGTGCCAGCACCCCGAGACAGGGAGTATCCACCGGGGAGCTGTTTTTT.

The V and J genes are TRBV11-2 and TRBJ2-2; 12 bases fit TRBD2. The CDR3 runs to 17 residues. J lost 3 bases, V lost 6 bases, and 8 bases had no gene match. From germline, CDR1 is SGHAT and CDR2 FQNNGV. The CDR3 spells CASRSTSGGLDTGELFF. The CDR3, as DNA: TGTGCCAGCAGAAGCACTAGCGGGGGGCTTGACACCGGGGAGCTGTTTTTT.

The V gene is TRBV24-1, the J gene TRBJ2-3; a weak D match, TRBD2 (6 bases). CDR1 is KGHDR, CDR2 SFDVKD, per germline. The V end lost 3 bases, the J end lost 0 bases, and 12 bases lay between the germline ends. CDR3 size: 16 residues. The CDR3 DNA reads TGTGCCACCAGTGATGGACGGCGGGGAAGCACAGATACGCAGTATTTT. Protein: CATSDGRRGSTDTQYF.

CDR3 DNA: TGTGCCAGCAGCGCTGGACGACTGGAGGGCAGCACCCAGTACTTC. Translation: CASSAGRLEGSTQYF. The chain recombines TRBV9 with TRBJ2-5, with D possibly TRBD2 on 6 matching bases. The CDR3 totals 15 residues. Germline assignment: CDR1 SGDLS and CDR2 YYNGEE. The V end lost 3 bases, the J end lost 8 bases, and 20 bases lay between the germline ends.

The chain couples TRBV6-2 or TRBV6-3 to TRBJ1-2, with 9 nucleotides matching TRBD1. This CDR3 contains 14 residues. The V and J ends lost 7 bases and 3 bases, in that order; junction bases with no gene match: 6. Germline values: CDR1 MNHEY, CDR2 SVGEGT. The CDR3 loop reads CASNPTGGYYGYTF. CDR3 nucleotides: TGTGCCAGCAACCCGACAGGGGGGTACTATGGCTACACCTTC.

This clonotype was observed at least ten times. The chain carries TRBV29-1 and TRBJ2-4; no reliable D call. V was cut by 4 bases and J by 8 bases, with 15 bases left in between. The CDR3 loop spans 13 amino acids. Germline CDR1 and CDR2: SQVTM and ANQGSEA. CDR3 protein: CSVVGLSPHIQYF. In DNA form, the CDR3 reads TGCAGCGTTGTCGGTCTATCGCCGCACATTCAGTACTTC. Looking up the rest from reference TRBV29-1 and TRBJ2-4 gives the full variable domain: SAVISQKPSRDICQRGTSLTIQCQVDSQVTMMFWYRQQPGQSLTLIATANQGSEATYESGFVIDKFPISRPNLTFSTLTVSNMSPEDSSIYLCSVVGLSPHIQYFGAGTRLSVL.

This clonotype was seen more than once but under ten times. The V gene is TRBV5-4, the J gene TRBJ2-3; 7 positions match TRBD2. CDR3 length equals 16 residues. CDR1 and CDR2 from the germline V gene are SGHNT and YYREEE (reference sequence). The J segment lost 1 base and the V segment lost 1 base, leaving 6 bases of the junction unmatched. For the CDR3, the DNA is TGTGCCAGCAGCTTGATACGCCGGGGGGGCACAGATACGCAGTATTTT. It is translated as CASSLIRRGGTDTQYF.

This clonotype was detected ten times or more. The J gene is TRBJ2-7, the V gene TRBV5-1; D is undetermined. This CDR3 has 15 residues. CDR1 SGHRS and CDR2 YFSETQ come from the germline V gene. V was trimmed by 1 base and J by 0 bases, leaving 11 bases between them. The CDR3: CASSLLGGSSYEQYV. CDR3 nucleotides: TGCGCCAGCAGCTTGCTCGGCGGAAGCTCCTACGAGCAGTACGTC.

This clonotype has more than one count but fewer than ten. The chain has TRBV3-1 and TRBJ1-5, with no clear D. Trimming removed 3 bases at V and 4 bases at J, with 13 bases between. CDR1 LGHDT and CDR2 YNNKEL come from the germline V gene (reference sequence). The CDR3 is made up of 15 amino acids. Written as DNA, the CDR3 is TGTGCCAGCAGCCAGGGATTGGGAGGGAATCAGCCCCAGCATTTT. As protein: CASSQGLGGNQPQHF.

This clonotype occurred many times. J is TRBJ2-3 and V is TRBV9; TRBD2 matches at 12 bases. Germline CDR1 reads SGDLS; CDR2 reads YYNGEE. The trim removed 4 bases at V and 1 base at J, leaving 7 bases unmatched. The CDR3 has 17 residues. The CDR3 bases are TGTGCCAGCAGCCCCCGACTAGCGGGGGACGGCACAGATACGCAGTATTTT. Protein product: CASSPRLAGDGTDTQYF.

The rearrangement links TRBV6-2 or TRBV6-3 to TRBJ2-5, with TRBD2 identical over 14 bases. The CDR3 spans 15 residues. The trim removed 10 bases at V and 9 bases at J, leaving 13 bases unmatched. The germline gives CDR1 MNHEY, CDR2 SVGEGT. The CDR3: CATRPGLAGVLAQYF. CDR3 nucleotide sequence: TGTGCCACTCGACCGGGACTAGCGGGGGTTTTAGCCCAGTACTTC.

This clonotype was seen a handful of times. The chain's CDR3 is CASSLLYQNTDTQYF. The CDR3 DNA is TGTGCCAGCAGCTTACTGTATCAGAACACAGATACGCAGTATTTT. This sequence joins TRBV11-2 and TRBJ2-3, with D uncertain. The CDR3 length is 15 residues. The V gene's germline CDR1 is SGHAT and CDR2 FQNNGV. V shed 2 bases and J shed 2 bases, with 11 bases lying between them.